The next 7 T cell receptor beta chains were all read from a single sample in a study of blood T cell repertoires in COVID-19 (dated by TCRdb to 2019 to 2021). Library preparation used the immunoSEQ multiplex PCR assay. The table was pulled from immuneACCESS by TCRdb, which kept in-frame rearrangements only. Such tables lose some clones; where checked, under half of the loss comes from unresolved V genes, and the rest has no known cause. The sample table shows a few hundred thousand clones, and over 65% are seen once. The ten largest make up under 5.5% of the sample. The sample taken for sequencing was peripheral blood. These receptors came from a man aged 55 to 70 who had recovered from COVID-19.

The chain recombines TRBV30 with TRBJ2-3; 7 nucleotides line up with TRBD2. CDR3 size: 14 residues. CDR1 GTSNPN and CDR2 SVGIG come from the germline V gene (reference sequence). The J segment lost 0 bases and the V segment lost 4 bases, leaving 4 bases of the junction unmatched. The CDR3 coding sequence is TGTGCCTGGAACGGGGGGAAGAGCACAGATACGCAGTATTTT. Protein sequence: CAWNGGKSTDTQYF.

This rearrangement joins TRBV6-1 to TRBJ2-1; the match to TRBD2 covers 13 bases. CDR1 and CDR2 from the germline V gene are MNHNS and SASEGT. The CDR3 runs to 18 residues. Unmatched junction bases numbered 8, after V lost 0 bases and J lost 6 bases. CDR3 in DNA: TGTGCCAGCAGTGAAGCCGGCGGACTAGCGGGAGCCCGCAATGAGCAGTTCTTC. Protein product: CASSEAGGLAGARNEQFF.

In regard to this clone: In the same sample, other DNA sequences code for this CDR3. This rearrangement joins TRBV18 to TRBJ2-7; TRBD1 is a possible D gene (6 bases). Trimming removed 2 bases from V and 2 bases from J, with 7 bases in between. The germline gives CDR1 KGHSH, CDR2 LQKENI. This CDR3 is built from 13 residues. CDR3 amino acids: CASSPGTTYEQYF. DNA of the CDR3: TGTGCCAGCTCACCAGGGACAACCTACGAGCAGTACTTC.

This clone has just a few counts. The chain has TRBV19 and TRBJ2-7; weak D call: TRBD1 (5 bases). This CDR3 contains 12 residues. Germline CDR1 is LNHDA and CDR2 is SQIVND (reference sequence). Deletions cut 5 bases from V and 5 bases from J, with 10 bases between. The CDR3 spells CASSFDSNEQYF. In DNA, the CDR3 is TGTGCCAGTAGTTTCGACAGTAACGAGCAGTACTTC.

V gene TRBV6-1 combines with J gene TRBJ2-3; D call uncertain. The V gene lost 2 bases and the J gene lost 5 bases, with 20 bases spanning the gap. Germline V gives CDR1 MNHNS, CDR2 SASEGT. The CDR3 consists of 17 residues. This chain's CDR3 is CASSERSAALSQDTQYF. CDR3 sequence (DNA): TGTGCCAGCAGTGAAAGGTCGGCAGCGTTGTCCCAAGATACGCAGTATTTT.

The chain couples TRBV5-5 to TRBJ2-3; no definite D call. V lost 4 bases, J lost 6 bases, and 12 bases lay in between. Germline lookup yields CDR1 SGHKS and CDR2 YYEKEE (reference sequence). This CDR3 comprises 13 residues. CDR3 amino acids: CASSRVRYDTQYF. The CDR3 DNA reads as TGTGCCAGCAGCCGCGTACGGTACGATACGCAGTATTTT. The full variable domain, rest sourced from reference TRBV5-5 and TRBJ2-3, is DAGVTQSPTHLIKTRGQQVTLRCSPISGHKSVSWYQQVLGQGPQFIFQYYEKEERGRGNFPDRFSARQFPNYSSELNVNALLLGDSALYLCASSRVRYDTQYFGPGTRLTVL.

This clone was observed a handful of times. The genes are TRBV11-2 and TRBJ1-1, with 11 bases aligning to TRBD1. V was clipped by 5 bases and J by 11 bases; unmatched bases: 4. From germline, CDR1 is SGHAT and CDR2 FQNNGV. The CDR3 runs 12 residues. In DNA, the CDR3 is TGTGCCAGCAGCATTGGACAGGGGGCTGCTTTCTTT. It codes for CASSIGQGAAFF.